Shown below are 2 T cell receptor beta chains from a single sample sequenced in a study of identical twins. TCRdb re-called the 5' RACE reads with MiXCR, one entry per CDR3 protein. The sample has roughly 1.6 million distinct CDR3 sequences, under 35% seen once; the top ten hold less than 0.35%. Input material: cord blood. Receptors were obtained from a newborn girl in good health.

This clonotype came up a few times. The V call is TRBV5-8, the J call TRBJ1-1; D possibly corresponds to TRBD1 (6 bases). Germline V gene sequence: CDR1 SGHTS, CDR2 YDEGEE. The CDR3 length is 16 residues. V lost 2 bases, J lost 1 base, and 15 bases lay in between. The CDR3 DNA is TGTGCCAGCAGCTTCTATCTGGGGGCCCCGAACACTGAAGCTTTCTTT. Encoded protein: CASSFYLGAPNTEAFF. The whole variable domain, remainder taken from reference TRBV5-8 and TRBJ1-1, is EAGVTQSPTHLIKTRGQQATLRCSPISGHTSVYWYQQALGLGLQFLLWYDEGEERNRGNFPPRFSGRQFPNYSSELNVNALELEDSALYLCASSFYLGAPNTEAFFGQGTRLTVV.

In its sample, this clonotype was seen a few times. The rearrangement links TRBV5-6 to TRBJ2-3; D gene uncertain. The CDR3 is 13 amino acids. CDR1 and CDR2 (germline): SGHDT, YYEEEE. Deletions cut 4 bases from V and 4 bases from J, with 10 bases between. The CDR3 DNA is TGTGCCAGCAGCCCTGGACCTCCAGATACGCAGTATTTT. It specifies CASSPGPPDTQYF. Based on the CDR3 plus reference TRBV5-6 and TRBJ2-3, the full variable domain is DAGVTQSPTHLIKTRGQQVTLRCSPKSGHDTVSWYQQALGQGPQFIFQYYEEEERQRGNFPDRFSGHQFPNYSSELNVNALLLGDSALYLCASSPGPPDTQYFGPGTRLTVL.